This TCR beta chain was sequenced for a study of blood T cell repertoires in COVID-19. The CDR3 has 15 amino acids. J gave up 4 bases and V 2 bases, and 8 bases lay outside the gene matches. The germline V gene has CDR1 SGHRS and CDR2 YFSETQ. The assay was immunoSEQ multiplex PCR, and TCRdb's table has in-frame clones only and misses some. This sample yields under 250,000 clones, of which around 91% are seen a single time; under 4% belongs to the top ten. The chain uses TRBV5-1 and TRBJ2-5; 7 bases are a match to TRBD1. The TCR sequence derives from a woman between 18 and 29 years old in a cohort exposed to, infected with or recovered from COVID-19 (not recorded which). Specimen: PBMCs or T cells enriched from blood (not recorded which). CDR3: CASSLYRGLTETQYF. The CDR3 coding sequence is TGCGCCAGCAGCTTATACAGGGGTTTGACAGAGACCCAGTACTTC.